A selection of T cell receptor beta chains follows, all from one sample in a study of cytomegalovirus exposure and HLA in healthy donors. The data were produced by immunoSEQ multiplex PCR, yet TCRdb's version contains in-frame clones alone and is incomplete. The table lists about 140,000 clones, around 84% of them singletons. Sequencing was done on a sample of PBMCs. The receptor source for this set is a man aged 50 or older in good health and CMV-seronegative. Each CDR3 is given with its conserved first and last residue. A D gene is named only where the DNA matches it firmly. Part of the rows lack a size; the others show once, few, many or a class for expanded clones.

D gene,V gene,clone size,J gene,CDR3 DNA,CDR3 protein
TRBD1,TRBV19,.,TRBJ2-2,TGTGCCAGTGCCTGGGGGACAGAAAACACCGGGGAGCTGTTTTTT,CASAWGTENTGELFF
TRBD1,TRBV4-1,few,TRBJ1-1,TGCGCCAGCAGCCAAGATCAGGGGGCCGGAATGAACACTGAAGCTTTCTTT,CASSQDQGAGMNTEAFF
.,TRBV7-8,.,TRBJ1-2,TGTGCCAGCAGCTTAGGGACGACCGGGACACCCTATGGCTACACCTTC,CASSLGTTGTPYGYTF
.,TRBV7-2,.,TRBJ2-5,TGTGCCAGCAGCCCCCGAGGACTACCCCGCACGGAGACCCAGTACTTC,CASSPRGLPRTETQYF
.,TRBV9,.,TRBJ2-1,TGTGCCAGCAGCAATGGTCCGAGCAATGAGCAGTTCTTC,CASSNGPSNEQFF
.,TRBV7-9,.,TRBJ2-1,TGTGCCAGCATGCCCTGGGGGAGGAATACCTACAATGAGCAGTTCTTC,CASMPWGRNTYNEQFF
.,TRBV6-1,.,TRBJ2-5,TGTGCCAGCAGTGAAGCAAGACGGGATGAGACCCAGTACTTC,CASSEARRDETQYF
.,TRBV18,.,TRBJ2-5,TGTGCCAGCTCACTATCCGCGGGCGCTGGAGAGACCCAGTACTTC,CASSLSAGAGETQYF
TRBD1,TRBV28,.,TRBJ1-4,TGTGCCAGCAGCCAACGGACAGGGGGATATGAAAAACTGTTTTTT,CASSQRTGGYEKLFF
TRBD2,TRBV7-2,.,TRBJ2-3,TGTGCCAGCGCACTAGCGGGGGGTTGGACAGATACGCAGTATTTT,CASALAGGWTDTQYF
.,TRBV10-1,.,TRBJ2-2,TGCGCCAGCAGTGAAAGGGGGAACACCGGGGAGCTGTTTTTT,CASSERGNTGELFF
.,TRBV4-1,.,TRBJ2-5,TGCGCCAGCAGCCAAGGGGCGGGGGCAGAGACCCAGTACTTC,CASSQGAGAETQYF
.,TRBV6-1,few,TRBJ1-1,TGTGCCAGCATCCTAGTCGTTGGCTATGAAGCTTTCTTT,CASILVVGYEAFF
.,TRBV6-5,.,TRBJ2-3,TGTGCCAGCAGTTATTCTAAAACCTTAGATACGCAGTATTTT,CASSYSKTLDTQYF
TRBD2,TRBV7-9,.,TRBJ2-3,TGTGCCAGCAGCCCCCGACTAGCCGTTTGGGGAACAGATACGCAGTATTTT,CASSPRLAVWGTDTQYF
TRBD1,TRBV9,.,TRBJ1-1,TGTGCCAGCAGCGACCCAGGGGGCCGCAAGAACACTGAAGCTTTCTTT,CASSDPGGRKNTEAFF
.,TRBV5-4,.,TRBJ2-2,TGTGCCAGCAGCAGGGGACAGGGCGCGGGGGGCGGGGAGCTGTTTTTT,CASSRGQGAGGGELFF
TRBD1,TRBV5-1,.,TRBJ1-1,TGCGCCAGCAGCTCGGGGGGCCAGGGGGCAAACACTGAAGCTTTCTTT,CASSSGGQGANTEAFF
TRBD1,TRBV10-3,.,TRBJ1-1,TGTGCCATCAGTGAGGGGACAGGGGTCACTGAAGCTTTCTTT,CAISEGTGVTEAFF
.,TRBV5-1,.,TRBJ2-5,TGCGCCAGCAGCTTGGGAACAGCACAAGAGACCCAGTACTTC,CASSLGTAQETQYF
.,TRBV7-9,.,TRBJ1-5,TGTGCCAGCAGCTTAGGCGATCAGCCCCAGCATTTT,CASSLGDQPQHF
TRBD1,TRBV6-1,few,TRBJ1-1,TGTGCCAGCAGGCCCGAACTAGACAGGGGGACTGAAGCTTTCTTT,CASRPELDRGTEAFF
.,TRBV4-1,.,TRBJ2-7,TGCGCCAGCAGCCACCAGGTAGACTACGAGCAGTACTTC,CASSHQVDYEQYF
TRBD1,TRBV5-4,.,TRBJ1-3,TGTGCCAGCAGCCGTGACAGGGCCGGAAACACCATATATTTT,CASSRDRAGNTIYF
.,TRBV19,.,TRBJ1-1,TGTGCCAGTAGGCGACTTGACAGGAGGAACACTGAAGCTTTCTTT,CASRRLDRRNTEAFF
.,TRBV11-2,few,TRBJ2-7,TGTGCCAGCAGCTTAGCCTGGGGGGAACCCTACGAGCAGTACTTC,CASSLAWGEPYEQYF
.,TRBV27,.,TRBJ2-7,TGTGCCAGCAGTTTCCGGGAAACCTACGAGCAGTACTTC,CASSFRETYEQYF
TRBD2,TRBV7-3,.,TRBJ2-7,TGTGCCAGCAGCCCGACGGGGACTAGCGGGGCCTACGAGCAGTACTTC,CASSPTGTSGAYEQYF
TRBD1,TRBV2,.,TRBJ1-1,TGTGCCAGCAGGAAAAACAGGGGCGTGAACACTGAAGCTTTCTTT,CASRKNRGVNTEAFF
TRBD2,TRBV7-3,once,TRBJ2-2,TGTGCCAGCAGCTCTGCTAGCGGAAACGCGAACACCGGGGAGCTGTTTTTT,CASSSASGNANTGELFF
TRBD1,TRBV10-1,.,TRBJ2-1,TGCGCCACCTCCCCCCGACAGGGTGGTGAGCAGTTCTTC,CATSPRQGGEQFF
TRBD1,TRBV6-4,few,TRBJ1-1,TGTGCCAGCAGTACGACAGGGCGAACTGAAGCTTTCTTT,CASSTTGRTEAFF
.,TRBV11-3,few,TRBJ1-6,TGTGCCAGCAGCCTTACAGGCCACTCACCCCTCCACTTT,CASSLTGHSPLHF
TRBD2,TRBV4-2,.,TRBJ2-1,TGTGCCAGCAGCCAAGTGGTATCCAGCGGGATATGGAATGAGCAGTTCTTC,CASSQVVSSGIWNEQFF
.,TRBV6-5,few,TRBJ2-5,TGTGCCAGCAGTCCTAGCGCATCGTACCAAGAGACCCAGTACTTC,CASSPSASYQETQYF
TRBD1,TRBV5-4,.,TRBJ1-2,TGTGCCAGCAGCTCTCAGGGGGCCGATGGCTACACCTTC,CASSSQGADGYTF
TRBD1,TRBV7-9,.,TRBJ2-7,TGTGCCAGCAGAAGGACCGGACAGGGGCAAAGGCAGGAGCAGTACTTC,CASRRTGQGQRQEQYF
.,TRBV28,.,TRBJ2-7,TGTGCCAGCAGATCCCAGGCCGGAATAATCGAGCAGTACTTC,CASRSQAGIIEQYF
.,TRBV28,.,TRBJ1-3,TGTGCCAGCAGTTTACGGGCAGGGGCTGGAAACACCATATATTTT,CASSLRAGAGNTIYF
.,TRBV29-1,.,TRBJ2-2,TGCAGCGTTGAAAAGGAGGGGGCCTTCACCGGGGAGCTGTTTTTT,CSVEKEGAFTGELFF
.,TRBV30,once,TRBJ1-1,TGTGCCTGGAGGGCACATGGGAACACTGAAGCTTTCTTT,CAWRAHGNTEAFF
.,TRBV6-5,.,TRBJ2-7,TGTGCCAGCAGTTACTCTTTCACAGACCACGAGCAGTACTTC,CASSYSFTDHEQYF
.,TRBV13,.,TRBJ1-1,TGTGCCAGCAGCGACAGGTTGAACACTGAAGCTTTCTTT,CASSDRLNTEAFF
.,TRBV5-4,.,TRBJ2-7,TGTGCCAGCAGCTTCCAGGGAAACCCCTACGAGCAGTACTTC,CASSFQGNPYEQYF